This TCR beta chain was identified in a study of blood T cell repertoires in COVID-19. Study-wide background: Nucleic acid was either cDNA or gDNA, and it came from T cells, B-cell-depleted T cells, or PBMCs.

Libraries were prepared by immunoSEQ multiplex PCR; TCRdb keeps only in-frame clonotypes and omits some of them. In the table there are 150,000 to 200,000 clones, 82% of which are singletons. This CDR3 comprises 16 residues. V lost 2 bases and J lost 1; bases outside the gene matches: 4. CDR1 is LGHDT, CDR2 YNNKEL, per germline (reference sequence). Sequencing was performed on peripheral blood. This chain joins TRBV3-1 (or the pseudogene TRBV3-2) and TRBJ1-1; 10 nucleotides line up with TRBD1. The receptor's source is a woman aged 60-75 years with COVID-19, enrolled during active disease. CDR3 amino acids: CASSQLGTGANTEAFF. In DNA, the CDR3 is TGTGCCAGCAGCCAACTTGGGACAGGGGCGAACACTGAAGCTTTCTTT.